This TCR beta chain emerged from a study of cytomegalovirus exposure and HLA in healthy donors. This clone was seen only a few times. Its antigen is unidentified. V lost 5 bases and J lost 0, with 17 bases in between. Germline lookup yields CDR1 SGHVS and CDR2 FNYEAQ. The CDR3 is 18 amino acids. Points from the study as a whole: Confirmation was obtained in vitro that a few CMV-associated chains are specific for CMV antigens. Researchers counted roughly 160 TCR beta chains as cytomegalovirus-associated. Most sequenced TCRs were rare (though some public TCRs occurred in many donors).

TCRdb keeps only in-frame clones here, not all; method: immunoSEQ multiplex PCR. The sample lists 150,000 to 200,000 clones; approximately 84% were seen once. The source is a woman aged 18-29 years in good health and CMV-seropositive. Sequenced material: PBMCs. The V call is TRBV7-6, the J call TRBJ1-6, with D perhaps matching TRBD1 (5 bases). The CDR3 reads CASSPIWTSSSYNSPLHF. The CDR3 DNA reads TGTGCCAGCAGCCCAATCTGGACATCGAGCTCCTATAATTCACCCCTCCACTTT.